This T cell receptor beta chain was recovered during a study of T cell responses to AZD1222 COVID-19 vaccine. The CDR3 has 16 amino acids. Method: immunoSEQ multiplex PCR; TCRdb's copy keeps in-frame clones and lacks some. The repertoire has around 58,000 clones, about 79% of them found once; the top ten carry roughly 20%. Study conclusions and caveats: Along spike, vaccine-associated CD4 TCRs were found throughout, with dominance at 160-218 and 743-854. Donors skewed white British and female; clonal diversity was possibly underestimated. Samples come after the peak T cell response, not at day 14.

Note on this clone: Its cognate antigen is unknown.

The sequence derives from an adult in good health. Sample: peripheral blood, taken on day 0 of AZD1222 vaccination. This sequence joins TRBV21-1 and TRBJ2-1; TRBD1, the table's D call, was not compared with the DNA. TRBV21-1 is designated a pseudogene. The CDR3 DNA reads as TGTGCCAGCAGCAAAGCGAGGCAGGGGGCAGGAGATGAGCAGTTCTTC. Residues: CASSKARQGAGDEQFF.